This TCR beta chain was documented in a study of identifying expanded T cells in peripheral blood. Study results and limitations: Over approximately two and four weeks, about 16 and 19 clones changed, versus more than 1 between replicates. Approximately 2-week clone count variance significantly increased as total template count grew.

During the collection period, no donor immune events like infections were recorded. The protocol was immunoSEQ multiplex PCR, while the TCRdb copy is restricted to in-frame clones and leaves out a portion. The table has tens of thousands of clones, 87% seen once; the top ten hold around 4.6%. Germline V gene sequence: CDR1 MGHRA, CDR2 YSYEKL. The CDR3 length is 14 residues. V shed 0 bases, J shed 8 bases, and the junction held 5 bases outside the gene matches. The sample holds one count of this clone. The antigen is undetermined. The clonotype comes from a person aged 18 to 75 in good health. The sequenced material came from blood. The chain recombines TRBV4-1 with TRBJ1-2, with TRBD1 matching over 8 bases. The CDR3 spells CASSQDRGRRGYTF. The CDR3 nucleotides are TGCGCCAGCAGCCAAGACAGGGGGCGCAGGGGCTACACCTTC.